The 15 T cell receptor beta chains in this list originate from one sample, sequenced in a study of post-analysis software for immune sequencing data. Study results and limitations: Controls had lower frequencies than patients of about 5 TRBV segments, which included TRBV5-6, TRBV5-1 and TRBV20-1.

These receptors have no identified antigens. Unique molecular identifiers were built into the TCR beta cDNA libraries. One entry per CDR3 protein results from TCRdb running MiXCR on the PCR reads. The sample holds about 540,000 distinct CDR3 sequences; roughly 34% are singletons and the top ten take 5% to 6%. The sample was blood. Receptor source: a girl aged 2 to 17 with multiple sclerosis.

This clonotype was detected a few times. The V call is TRBV29-1, the J call TRBJ1-5; weak D call: TRBD1 (5 bases). The V end was cut by 4 bases, the J end by 4 bases, with 8 bases between. The V gene's germline CDR1 is SQVTM and CDR2 ANQGSEA. CDR3 size: 12 residues. The DNA of the CDR3 is TGCAGCGTTGGGGCAGGGAATCAGCCCCAGCATTTT. Protein: CSVGAGNQPQHF.

The chain carries TRBV9 and TRBJ1-2, with D hard to call. The germline V gene encodes CDR1 SGDLS and CDR2 YYNGEE. There are 11 residues in the CDR3. Deletions cut 8 bases from V and 3 bases from J, with 8 bases between. The CDR3, as DNA: TGTGCCAGTGGTTCTGACTATGGCTACACCTTC. It encodes CASGSDYGYTF.

This rearrangement joins TRBV20-1 to TRBJ1-1, with a weak D call TRBD1 (5 bases). Looked up from germline, CDR1 is DFQATT and CDR2 is SNEGSKA (reference sequence). Trimming stripped 8 bases from V and 1 base from J, with 14 bases between. The CDR3 loop spans 13 amino acids. The CDR3 nucleotides are TGCAGTCCACAAAGGGGCGAGAACACTGAAGCTTTCTTT. Protein sequence: CSPQRGENTEAFF.

This rearrangement joins TRBV6-6 to TRBJ2-7; 8 bases match TRBD1. Looked up from germline, CDR1 is MNHNY and CDR2 is SVGAGI (reference sequence). The CDR3 extends over 15 amino acids. With 6 bases clipped from V and 0 bases from J, the junction kept 7 bases outside the gene matches. As DNA, the CDR3 is TGTGCCAGCAGATCAGGACAGGGCTACTCCTACGAGCAGTACTTC. Protein product: CASRSGQGYSYEQYF.

This clonotype was found a few times. The V gene is TRBV9, the J gene TRBJ2-7; no firm D call. The CDR3 loop spans 14 amino acids. The V and J ends lost 1 base and 3 bases respectively, with 11 bases between them. CDR1 and CDR2 (germline): SGDLS, YYNGEE. The chain's CDR3 is CASSVFPDDYEQYF. The CDR3 DNA reads as TGTGCCAGCAGCGTATTCCCCGACGACTACGAGCAGTACTTC.

This clonotype was counted at least ten times. The chain carries TRBV20-1 and TRBJ2-5, with 12 bases lining up with TRBD2. Germline CDR1 reads DFQATT; CDR2 reads SNEGSKA (reference sequence). The V and J ends lost 3 bases and 5 bases, in that order; junction bases with no gene match: 10. This CDR3 region has 16 residues. CDR3 protein: CSASSRTSGDPETQYF. CDR3 nucleotides: TGCAGTGCTAGTTCCCGGACTAGCGGGGACCCCGAGACCCAGTACTTC.

The J gene is TRBJ1-2, the V gene TRBV5-1, with 10 bases aligning to TRBD1. There are 14 residues in the CDR3. Germline values: CDR1 SGHRS, CDR2 YFSETQ. Trimming removed 4 bases from V and 3 bases from J; junction bases left unmatched: 3. CDR3 DNA sequence: TGCGCCAGCAGCGGAGGACAGGGGGACTATGGCTACACCTTC. Translation: CASSGGQGDYGYTF.

This clonotype was recorded a few times. The chain links TRBV3-1 to TRBJ2-1; 9 nucleotides line up with TRBD2. The germline V gene has CDR1 LGHDT and CDR2 YNNKEL (reference sequence). The CDR3 loop spans 18 amino acids. The junction had 6 bases not matched to a gene; V was cut back by 0 bases and J by 0 bases. Written as DNA, the CDR3 is TGTGCCAGCAGCCAAGAACCTAGCGGGGCGAGCTCCTACAATGAGCAGTTCTTC. Residues: CASSQEPSGASSYNEQFF.

The CDR3 bases are TGCAGTGCTAGAGATGCAAGCGGGGGGTATATCAATGAGCAGTACTTC. Its translation: CSARDASGGYINEQYF. The chain has TRBV20-1 and TRBJ2-5, with TRBD2 identical over 9 bases. V trimming: 0 bases; J trimming: 11 bases; junction bases outside the gene matches: 16. Germline V gene data show CDR1 as DFQATT and CDR2 as SNEGSKA (reference sequence). The CDR3 totals 16 residues.

Concerning this clonotype: Mismatch with germline at one junction end may stem from a read error. The rearrangement uses TRBV10-3 and TRBJ2-7; D might be TRBD1 (6 bases). The CDR3 length is 15 residues. The germline V gene encodes CDR1 ENHRY and CDR2 SYGVKD. The CDR3 DNA reads as TGTGCCAGCAGTGATTTGTCACAGGGCGGTCCCGAGCAGTACTTC. Translated: CASSDLSQGGPEQYF.

This clonotype was detected a few times. The V call is TRBV6-2 or TRBV6-3, the J call TRBJ2-1; 7 bases match TRBD2. This CDR3 has 12 residues. Germline V gene sequence: CDR1 MNHEY, CDR2 SVGEGT. With 5 bases clipped from V and 11 bases from J, the junction kept 6 bases outside the gene matches. The CDR3 sequence is CASSPPGGKQFF. CDR3 coding DNA: TGTGCCAGCAGTCCTCCGGGGGGTAAGCAGTTCTTC.

The chain links TRBV24-1 to TRBJ2-7, with TRBD1 matching over 8 bases. The germline V gene encodes CDR1 KGHDR and CDR2 SFDVKD. The J segment lost 6 bases and the V segment lost 3 bases, leaving 3 bases of the junction unmatched. The CDR3 is 13 amino acids. CDR3 coding DNA: TGTGCCACCAGTGATATTACAGGGGGCGAGCAGTACTTC. As protein: CATSDITGGEQYF.

The V call is TRBV29-1, the J call TRBJ1-2, with D uncertain. CDR1 is SQVTM and CDR2 is ANQGSEA in the germline V gene. The CDR3 runs 14 residues. The V and J ends lost 6 bases and 1 base respectively, with 15 bases between them. The CDR3 protein is CSVAPDLNNYGYTF. The CDR3 DNA sequence: TGCAGCGTCGCCCCGGACCTCAATAACTATGGCTACACCTTC.

In its sample, this clonotype was seen a few times. This chain connects TRBV4-1 to TRBJ1-1; 8 bases align to TRBD1. CDR1 and CDR2 (germline): MGHRA, YSYEKL. The junction had 13 bases not matched to a gene; V was cut back by 4 bases and J by 3 bases. The CDR3 loop spans 17 amino acids. CDR3 amino acids: CASSPLRGRGGDTEAFF. The CDR3 DNA reads TGCGCCAGCAGCCCCCTCAGGGGGCGAGGAGGCGACACTGAAGCTTTCTTT.

The chain uses TRBV13 and TRBJ2-5, with 9 bases matching TRBD2. The end of the DNA aligns better with TRBJ2-7, so the J call may be wrong. Germline assignment: CDR1 PRHDT and CDR2 FYEKMQ (reference sequence). The CDR3 sequence is 15 residues long. Here the CDR3 reads CASRSTGLAPYEQYF. In nucleotides, the CDR3 is TGTGCCAGCAGGTCAACGGGACTAGCCCCTTACGAGCAGTACTTC.